This T cell receptor (beta chain) was recovered during a study of blood T cell repertoires in COVID-19. Study context: The analysed material was cDNA or gDNA that came from T cells, B-cell-depleted T cells, or PBMCs.

Original handling: Estimated nucleated cell counts came from reference gene primer amplification. Method: immunoSEQ multiplex PCR; TCRdb's copy keeps in-frame clones and lacks some. V and J calls plus clone size are reproduced from that table; the DNA served to infer D and trimming. The table lists 95,000 to 120,000 clones, more than 75% of them singletons, with around 8% in the top ten. This clonotype was obtained from a woman between 40 and 55 years old with acute or convalescent COVID-19. Sequenced input: peripheral blood.

The CDR3 sequence is CASALIGGLGSTGELFF. The CDR3 DNA sequence: TGTGCCAGCGCGTTGATCGGGGGGTTAGGGTCCACCGGGGAGCTGTTTTTT. The rearrangement uses TRBV2 and TRBJ2-2; 7 nucleotides agree with TRBD2. Germline CDR1 is SNHLY and CDR2 is FYNNEI. The junction had 16 bases not matched to a gene; V was cut back by 8 bases and J by 4 bases. The CDR3 loop spans 17 amino acids. The full variable domain, its missing parts supplied by reference TRBV2 and TRBJ2-2, is EPEVTQTPSHQVTQMGQEVILRCVPISNHLYFYWYRQILGQKVEFLVSFYNNEISEKSEIFDDQFSVERPDGSNFTLKIRSTKLEDSAMYFCASALIGGLGSTGELFFGEGSRLTVL.